This paragraph reports one T cell receptor beta chain. This sample was included in a study of blood T cell repertoires in COVID-19. At the level of the study: The United States, Italy and Spain supplied acute and convalescent COVID-19 samples.

Individuals aged about 18 to 89 years were recruited from around 22 US areas. The study assigned cohorts using participant-reported clinical history. This CDR3 spans 18 amino acids. In the original processing: Using reference gene primer amplification, nucleated cell counts were estimated. Generated by immunoSEQ multiplex PCR, the TCRdb table keeps only in-frame clones and is missing some. V, J and clone size derive from that table, while D and trimming were established from the DNA sequence. The sample lists roughly 360,000 clones, 88% seen once, with around 0.91% in the top ten. The sequenced sample was PBMCs or T cells enriched from blood (not recorded which). This TCR was sampled from a woman aged 30 to 39 with acute COVID-19. V and J are TRBV12-1 and TRBJ1-4; the table's D call of TRBD1 was not tested on the DNA. TRBV12-1 is designated a pseudogene. CDR3 nucleotides: TGTGCCAGCAGCTTTGAGGGGCTTTCCAGCGCAACTAATGAAAAACTGTTTTTT. This sequence encodes CASSFEGLSSATNEKLFF.